This TCR beta chain was identified in a study of T cell responses to AZD1222 COVID-19 vaccine (dated by TCRdb to about 2021). Regarding the research as a whole: TCR sequencing covered approximately 230 trial participants: about 210 given two doses of AZD1222 and around 26 given two doses of MenACWY control vaccine. Trial participants were enrolled by age into 18-55, 56-69 and 70-plus year subgroups, with approximately 160, 26 and 62 TCR-sequenced participants respectively.

With regard to this clone: The specificity of this receptor is unknown. Nothing much larger sits one base from this clone, and base qualities are not available.

The CDR3 regions of human TCRbeta chains were analyzed by immunosequencing. Under the source paper's analysis protocol: TCRs in the repertoires were matched against a reference library of SARS-CoV-2-specific TCRs that had been generated with the MIRA antigen-specificity platform. Breadth was defined as the fraction of unique TCRs that were SARS-CoV-2-associated. Depth was defined as the fraction of total T cells that were SARS-CoV-2-associated. Using the MIRA data, every spike-specific TCR was mapped to the spike region that the TCR reacted to and assigned to either a CD4 or a CD8 class. Log10-transformed breadth and depth values were compared by one-way ANOVA with Sidak's multiple comparisons tests. In TCRdb, the immuneACCESS table is reduced to in-frame sequences with V and J assigned. These tables do not hold every clone; where another copy was compared, an unresolved V gene accounts for under half, and the others remain unexplained. V and J calls plus clone size are reproduced from that table; the DNA served to infer D and trimming. Across this sample there are about 120,000 clones, with roughly 84% seen only once. The ten largest clones take up around 17% of the sample.

The paper's findings and limits, for the study overall: Because no samples from the day 14 peak response were available, repertoires could be characterized only after the peak T cell response. The whole spike protein was spanned by vaccine-associated CD4 TCRs, and dominant responses were seen in regions 160-218 and 743-854. Spike-specific TCR breadth and depth rose significantly after two AZD1222 doses compared with day 0 and with MenACWY recipients. Reportedly, close to half of the unique spike-specific TCRs recognized epitopes lying outside the regions that are mutated in the B.1.351 and B.1.1.7 variants. The 56-69-year group was small, and its depth increase did not reach significance, likely because of low power. Conclusions about previously exposed vaccinees are limited, since just five or six AZD1222 recipients were seropositive for SARS-CoV-2 at baseline. Participants were mostly white British, with more females than males. The authors suggested clonal diversity may have been underestimated.

Relative to germline, V is 4 bases shorter and J is 0 bases shorter, with 9 bases between their ends. Looking up the germline V gene yields CDR1 ENHRY and CDR2 SYGVKD. From the cysteine up to the phenylalanine, the CDR3 has a length of 14 residues. The read is trimmed to its CDR3 DNA, 42 bases read in frame from base 1. The time point label, read with the paper, signifies: about 28 days (+/-7) after the second vaccine dose. Because spike-specific TCR depth and breadth did not differ between the two schedules, AZD1222 recipients who got a second dose at roughly 4 weeks were pooled with those who got a second dose at roughly 12 weeks. Samples from vaccinated people were obtained from the UK trials COV001 and COV002, which included a single-blind randomized controlled phase 2/3 trial of AZD1222 (ChAdOx1 nCoV-19) in healthy adults. For TCRbeta chain sequencing, PBMC samples from trial participants were taken at day 0 and at day 28 after the second dose.

The sequence was collected from an adult who received the AZD1222 COVID-19 vaccine. Specimen: peripheral blood, collected 28 days after the second AZD1222 dose. This receptor chain uses TRBV10-3 and TRBJ1-2; a tentative D call is TRBD1 (5 bases match). The CDR3 here reads CAISGGTANYGYTF. At the DNA level, the sequence is TGTGCCATCAGTGGAGGGACGGCTAACTATGGCTACACCTTC.